The present T cell receptor beta chain was sequenced within a study of T-cell reconstitution after alpha-beta-depleted transplantation in children. General study results and limits: Reported findings indicate that, about two months after transplant, alpha-beta T cells came from several hundred expanded clones, which were derived from non-depleted graft cells. Surviving recipient T cells and thymic progenitors accounted for the high day-60 TCRbeta diversity observed in some patients. T-cell counts and diversity were attributed mostly to newly produced T cells one year after transplant.

The TCRbeta library was prepared with unique molecular identifiers. TCRdb recomputed calls from the PCR reads with MiXCR, one row per CDR3 protein. The data contain about 540,000 distinct CDR3 sequences, 27% of them singletons. Remarks on this clonotype: The antigen is unknown.

The source material was PBMCs, sampled before TCRalphabeta/CD19-depleted stem cell transplant. The source is a boy under two years old with Wiskott-Aldrich syndrome, due to receive a stem cell transplant.

The CDR3 DNA is TGTGCCAGCAGTTCCCTCAACATCGAGCCCCAGCATTTT. Protein: CASSSLNIEPQHF. The chain couples TRBV6-6 to TRBJ1-5; D ambiguous. Germline V gene sequence: CDR1 MNHNY, CDR2 SVGAGI (reference sequence). The CDR3 is 13 amino acids. V lost 4 bases and J lost 8, with 12 bases in between.